The 9 T cell receptor beta chains presented below share a single source sample, sequenced in a study of T cell changes during pregnancy in multiple sclerosis. Here immunoSEQ multiplex PCR was the method, and the copy in TCRdb shows in-frame clones only, minus some. Of tens of thousands of clones in the sample, roughly 90% were seen once. Specimen: peripheral blood, collected in the first trimester of pregnancy. The receptor set was obtained from a female donor in good health, enrolled as a control in a pregnancy study.

Worth noting for this clone: Other DNA sequences from this sample encode an identical CDR3 as well. V usage is TRBV5-1 and J usage is TRBJ2-7, with D uncertain. This CDR3 has 13 amino acids. The ends were cut back, 4 bases at V and 3 bases at J, with 11 bases in the middle. CDR1 SGHRS and CDR2 YFSETQ come from the germline V gene. The DNA of the CDR3 is TGCGCCAGCAGCCGAACTGGAGACTACGAGCAGTACTTC. This sequence encodes CASSRTGDYEQYF.

The CDR3 DNA reads as TGTGCCAGCAGCTTAATGACAGGGGGAAACACCATATATTTT. Residues: CASSLMTGGNTIYF. V is TRBV7-9 and J is TRBJ1-3, with 7 bases identical to TRBD1. V was clipped by 2 bases and J by 4 bases; unmatched bases: 2. Germline CDR1 is SEHNR and CDR2 is FQNEAQ (reference sequence). This CDR3 contains 14 residues.

V gene TRBV9 combines with J gene TRBJ2-3; the D gene is possibly TRBD1 (6 bases). The CDR3 runs 15 residues. Trimming removed 2 bases from V and 4 bases from J, with 14 bases in between. The germline CDR1 and CDR2 sequences are SGDLS and YYNGEE. For the CDR3, the DNA is TGTGCCAGCAGCGTGGGGTCAGGGGCCTCAGATACGCAGTATTTT. This sequence encodes CASSVGSGASDTQYF.

The chain combines TRBV6-1 with TRBJ2-3; TRBD1 aligns across 10 bases. The germline CDR1 and CDR2 sequences are MNHNS and SASEGT. With 2 bases clipped from V and 4 bases from J, the junction kept 9 bases outside the gene matches. The CDR3 length is 17 residues. The CDR3 coding sequence is TGTGCCAGCAGTGAAAGAAATTGGGGGACAGGGGCAGATACGCAGTATTTT. It is translated as CASSERNWGTGADTQYF.

The chain couples TRBV5-4 to TRBJ2-1; 8 bases fit TRBD1. Germline V lookup: CDR1 SGHNT, CDR2 YYREEE (reference sequence). The CDR3 has 15 residues. J was trimmed by 8 bases and V by 4 bases; bases with no gene match: 11. The chain's CDR3 is CASSARDRLRDEQFF. Here the CDR3 DNA reads TGTGCCAGCAGCGCCCGGGACAGGTTGAGGGATGAGCAGTTCTTC.

V is TRBV9 and J is TRBJ1-2; no firm D call. Germline CDR1 reads SGDLS; CDR2 reads YYNGEE. The ends were cut back, 0 bases at V and 3 bases at J, with 6 bases in the middle. The CDR3 has 13 residues. The CDR3 DNA reads TGTGCCAGCAGCGTAGGACAAGACTATGGCTACACCTTC. Translation: CASSVGQDYGYTF. Based on the CDR3 plus reference TRBV9 and TRBJ1-2, the full variable domain is DSGVTQTPKHLITATGQRVTLRCSPRSGDLSVYWYQQSLDQGLQFLIQYYNGEERAKGNILERFSAQQFPDLHSELNLSSLELGDSALYFCASSVGQDYGYTFGSGTRLTVV.

V and J are TRBV5-6 and TRBJ2-3; 7 nucleotides match TRBD1. Trimming cost V 2 bases and J 3 bases; bases outside gene matches: 15. Germline CDR1 is SGHDT and CDR2 is YYEEEE. CDR3 length equals 18 residues. The CDR3 nucleotides read TGTGCCAGCAGCTTAACGGGATTCGGACAGGTTCGTACAGATACGCAGTATTTT. Protein: CASSLTGFGQVRTDTQYF.

The chain joins TRBV5-1 to TRBJ2-1; TRBD2 aligns across 7 bases. CDR3 length equals 15 residues. The ends lost 3 bases at V and 3 bases at J; junction bases unmatched: 6. Germline loops: CDR1 SGHRS, CDR2 YFSETQ. The CDR3 DNA is TGCGCCAGCAGCTCGGACGGCGGGGGCTACAATGAGCAGTTCTTC. It translates to CASSSDGGGYNEQFF.

This sequence joins TRBV7-7 and TRBJ2-1; D unresolved. Germline V gives CDR1 SSHAT, CDR2 FNYEAQ (reference sequence). V was shortened by 5 bases and J by 5 bases, with 13 bases between the two germline ends. The CDR3 is 14 residues long. In nucleotides, the CDR3 is TGTGCCAGCAGCCCAGTCGAGAGGAACAATGAGCAGTTCTTC. Translated, it gives CASSPVERNNEQFF.